The T cell receptor (beta chain) under discussion was sequenced for a study of cytomegalovirus exposure and HLA in healthy donors. Worth noting for this clone: Its target is not known.

TCRdb's table, derived via immunoSEQ multiplex PCR, lists solely in-frame clones and lacks some. The data contain tens of thousands of clones, roughly 96% of them seen just once; the ten biggest clones take up under 2.5%. Study findings and constraints: In vitro data verified a few CMV-associated chains as specific for CMV antigens.

Per germline, CDR1 SEHNR and CDR2 FQNEAQ (reference sequence). Deletions cut 1 base from V and 0 bases from J, with 10 bases between. The CDR3 has 15 residues. The clonotype originates from a man younger than 30 in good health and CMV-seronegative. The sample was PBMCs. The rearrangement joins TRBV7-9 to TRBJ2-7; D perhaps matches TRBD2 (6 bases). The CDR3 loop reads CASSLGLAFSYEQYF. The CDR3 nucleotides are TGTGCCAGCAGCTTAGGGCTAGCGTTCTCCTACGAGCAGTACTTC.